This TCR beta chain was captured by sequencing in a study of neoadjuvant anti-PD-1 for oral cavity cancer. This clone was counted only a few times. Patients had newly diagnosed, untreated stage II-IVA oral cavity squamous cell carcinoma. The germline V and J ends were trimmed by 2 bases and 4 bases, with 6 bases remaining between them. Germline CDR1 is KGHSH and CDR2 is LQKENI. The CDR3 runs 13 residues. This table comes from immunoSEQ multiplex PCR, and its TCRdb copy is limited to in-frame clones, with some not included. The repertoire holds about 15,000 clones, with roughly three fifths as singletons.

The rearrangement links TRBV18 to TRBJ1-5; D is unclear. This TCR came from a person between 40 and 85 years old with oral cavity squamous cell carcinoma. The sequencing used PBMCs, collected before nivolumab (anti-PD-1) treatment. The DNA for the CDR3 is TGTGCCAGCTCACCAGGGGTAAATCAGCCCCAGCATTTT. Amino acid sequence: CASSPGVNQPQHF.